This TCR beta chain is drawn from a study of shared clonotypes between healthy human individuals (TCRdb year 2020). For context, the study as a whole: The cohort comprised two women and a few men aged 18 to 49 years. For each donor, CD4 naive and CD4 memory were each given three plates, CD8 naive was given two plates, and CD8 memory was given one plate. To estimate repertoire size and how much clonotype sharing occurs between individuals, the study deeply sequenced the blood TCR repertoires of a handful of healthy adults. Different laboratories and diverse techniques were used to prepare libraries and sequence TCR repertoires, to increase sequencing depth and limit assay-specific biases. Leukapheresis yielded between about 0.94 and 9.5 billion PBMCs per donor. Beyond this particular receptor, the publication reports: Pairwise subsampling indicated that sequencing depth was expected to affect the degree of clonotype sharing among donors. Even with the large sequencing depth, rarefaction of the sorted-subset datasets indicated that sequencing was incomplete. Sampling was limited to blood, and TCR repertoires in tissue likely differ from TCR repertoires in blood. The genetic and exposure-history diversity represented was limited by the small number of donors. About 4.5% of naive CD4, 3.5% of naive CD8, 2.3% of memory CD4, and approximately 0.39% of memory CD8 clonotypes were shared across a few donors. Naive subsets generally had larger estimated clonotype richness than memory subsets. Clonotypes shared by all four sorted-subset donors showed higher generation probabilities than non-shared clonotypes.

Using the deep immunoSEQ assay, multiplex PCR amplified TCR CDR3 regions from genomic DNA. For each cell subset, the extracted genomic DNA was distributed evenly across all wells of several immunoSEQ 96-well plates, and each plate served as one replicate. For sorted subsets, each replicate PCR was loaded with approximately 0.2 ug genomic DNA, equivalent to about 30,000 T cell genomes. The purified libraries were quantified using a Qubit 3.0 fluorometer, sized with a Bioanalyzer 2100, and then quantified again using the KAPA Library Quantification kit. A separate single-read 150-cycle Illumina NextSeq 550 flow cell was used to sequence each immunoSEQ 96-well plate. Concerning the study's data processing: Because only junctional sequences without quality scores were contained in the immunoSEQ output, filtering matching that applied to full-length reads could not be performed. To assign V/J genes and CDR3, sequences were annotated using PyIR, a Python wrapper for IgBLAST v1.9, with IMGT germline references. Reads were filtered out if the reads had weak V/J assignments (E-value above 1e-6), no CDR3, stop codons, out-of-frame junctions, or ambiguous translated residues. V3J clonotypes were defined as sequences sharing the same inferred V gene, J gene, and CDR3 amino acid sequence. Percentage overlap between repertoires was computed as shared unique clonotypes divided by the size of the smaller repertoire. Three approaches were used to assess repertoire richness: RTK rarefaction, the Chao1 estimator, and Recon v2.1 estimates of unobserved clonotypes. For all TCRbeta clonotypes obtained by the gDNA method from several donors, generation probabilities were computed with OLGA. Sourced from immuneACCESS, this table was stored by TCRdb with only in-frame sequences that have V and J called. A share of the clones is absent; for the studies checked, an unresolved V gene accounts for under half, and the remainder has no known explanation. From that table come the V and J calls and clone size; the DNA was used to work out D and trimming. Across this sample there are about 2.3 million clones, with roughly 92% seen only once. The top ten clonotypes cover 0.37% of the sample.

Donors were healthy HIV-negative adults with no recently reported acute infections or vaccinations. Only Caucasian adults living in Nashville, Tennessee, USA were represented among the donors. Magnetic negative selection was used to enrich CD4+ T cells, after which naive cells were positively selected on CD45RA and the negative fraction became the memory subset. Blood was collected by leukapheresis, and PBMCs were isolated by Ficoll-Histopaque density gradient centrifugation and then cryopreserved in liquid nitrogen vapor phase. Purity and quantity of every magnetically sorted T cell population were checked by analytical flow cytometry. Each sorted fraction had its genomic DNA isolated and then quantified by UV absorbance on a Nanodrop 2000c. As to this clone: Which antigen it targets is not known. Per-base quality was not reported, and no clone a single base away is much larger than it.

This receptor was obtained from a man younger than 35 in good health. Some clones in this sample may be carry-over from other donors' samples. Input material: naive CD4+ T cells from PBMCs. This specimen's cell subset or site label, interpreted: CD45RA+ positively selected.

The nucleotide sequence is TGCGCCAGCAGCTCACCCGACAAACAGTCCACTGAAGCTTTCTTT. Its protein is CASSSPDKQSTEAFF. The rearrangement joined TRBV5-1 to TRBJ1-1; the D gene identity is not certain. The cysteine opens and the phenylalanine closes a CDR3 of 15 amino acids. Here the CDR3 DNA is all that survives: 45 bases in frame from base 1. A distance of 16 bases separates the germline ends of V and J, which lose 3 bases and 4 bases respectively. The germline V gene provides CDR1 SGHRS and CDR2 YFSETQ.